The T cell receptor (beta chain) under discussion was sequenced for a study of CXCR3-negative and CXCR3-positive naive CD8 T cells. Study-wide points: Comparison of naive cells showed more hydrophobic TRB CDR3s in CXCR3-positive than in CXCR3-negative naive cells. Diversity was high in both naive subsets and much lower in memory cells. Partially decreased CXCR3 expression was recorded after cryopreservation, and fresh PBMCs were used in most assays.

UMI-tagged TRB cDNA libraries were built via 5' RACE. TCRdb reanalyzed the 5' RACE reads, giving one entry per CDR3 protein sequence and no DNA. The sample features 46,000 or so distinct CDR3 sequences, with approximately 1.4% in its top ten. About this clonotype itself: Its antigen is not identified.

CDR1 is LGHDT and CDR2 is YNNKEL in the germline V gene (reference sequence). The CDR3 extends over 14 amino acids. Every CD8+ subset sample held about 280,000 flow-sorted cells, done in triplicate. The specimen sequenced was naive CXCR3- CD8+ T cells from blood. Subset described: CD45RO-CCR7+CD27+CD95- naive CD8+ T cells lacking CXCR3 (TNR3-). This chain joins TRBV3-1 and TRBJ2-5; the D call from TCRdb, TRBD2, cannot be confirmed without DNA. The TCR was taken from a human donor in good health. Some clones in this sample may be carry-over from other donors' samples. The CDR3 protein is CASSMRGAQETQYF.